This T cell receptor beta chain was profiled in a study of control samples from healthy donors and cancer patients. Clones were sequenced by immunoSEQ multiplex PCR, and TCRdb holds only the in-frame ones, with some missing. Here the sample spans 190,000 or so clones, approximately 95% being singletons. Trimming stripped 3 bases from V and 8 bases from J, with 11 bases between. The CDR3 has 13 residues. Germline loops: CDR1 MGHRA, CDR2 YSYEKL. Specimen: blood. The TCR comes from a man younger than 35 in good health. The rearrangement links TRBV4-1 to TRBJ2-4; D is possibly TRBD1 or TRBD2 (5 bases each). The CDR3 DNA sequence: TGCGCCAGCAGCCAGCTGGGGGATGACATTCAGTACTTC. It specifies CASSQLGDDIQYF.